This T cell receptor beta chain was identified in a study of OX40 agonist ivuxolimab in advanced cancers. Patients who had autoimmune disease history or got systemic immunosuppression were left out. This clone was observed once. The V gene's germline CDR1 is SGHTA and CDR2 FQGNSA. V was shortened by 1 base and J by 3 bases, with 4 bases between the two germline ends. This CDR3 comprises 12 residues. TCRdb's table, derived via immunoSEQ multiplex PCR, lists solely in-frame clones and lacks some. The sample lists about 19,000 clones, 90% occurring once. Material: CD4+ or CD8+ T cells sorted from blood, obtained in a trial of the OX40 agonist ivuxolimab. The chain combines TRBV7-2 with TRBJ2-7; D remains unclear. This TCR was recovered from an adult with an advanced solid tumor such as melanoma, head and neck, liver or kidney cancer. The CDR3 reads CASSLVSYEQYF. As DNA, the CDR3 is TGTGCCAGCAGCTTAGTCAGCTACGAGCAGTACTTC.